The next 27 T cell receptor beta chains were all read from a single sample in a study of radiation and T cells in renal cell carcinoma. TCRdb's copy holds only in-frame clones and misses some; the assay was immunoSEQ multiplex PCR. The table has 25,000 to 30,000 clones, roughly 80% seen once. As to time point: blood 2 weeks post-SBRT. Treatment indicated: 15 Gy SBRT to primary tumor, nephrectomy 4 weeks later. The sequenced sample was blood, obtained from a patient whose treatment included radiotherapy and nephrectomy. Receptors were obtained from a man aged 55 to 70 with renal cell carcinoma.

The CDR3 region is CASSTVLHNEQFF. The CDR3 nucleotides read TGTGCCAGCAGCACGGTTCTCCACAATGAGCAGTTCTTC. This rearrangement joins TRBV11-2 to TRBJ2-1; D remains ambiguous. Trimming took 5 bases from V and 5 from J, leaving 10 bases between them. The CDR3 covers 13 residues. Germline V lookup: CDR1 SGHAT, CDR2 FQNNGV.

The chain joins TRBV6-5 to TRBJ1-4, with 7 bases identical to TRBD1. V was pared by 0 bases and J by 6 bases, with 4 bases of the junction left unmatched. From germline, CDR1 is MNHEY and CDR2 SVGAGI. The CDR3 spans 15 residues. CDR3 nucleotides: TGTGCCAGCAGTTACTCGTACAGGGGTGATGAAAAACTGTTTTTT. Encoded protein: CASSYSYRGDEKLFF.

The V and J genes are TRBV7-3 and TRBJ2-1; D gene ambiguous. V lost 3 bases to trimming and J lost 6 bases, with 9 bases between them. CDR1 and CDR2 (germline): SGHTA, FQGTGA. The CDR3 length is 13 residues. CDR3 sequence reads: CASSFSNANEQFF. The CDR3 nucleotides are TGTGCCAGCAGCTTCTCAAACGCCAATGAGCAGTTCTTC.

In this sample, this clone is hyperexpanded. CDR3 DNA: TGTGCCAGCAGCGTTCGCCGGGACAGACCGAACACCGGGGAGCTGTTTTTT. Protein sequence: CASSVRRDRPNTGELFF. The chain links TRBV9 to TRBJ2-2; 7 bases agree with TRBD1. V dropped 2 bases and J dropped 0; count of bases not matched to a gene: 7. Per germline, CDR1 SGDLS and CDR2 YYNGEE. This CDR3 region has 17 residues.

The chain is built from TRBV30 and TRBJ2-7; 7 nucleotides match TRBD1. The CDR3 is 14 residues long. After removal of 5 bases from V and 0 bases from J, the junction contained 7 bases not matched to a gene. Germline V gene lookup returns CDR1 GTSNPN and CDR2 SVGIG (reference sequence). CDR3 bases: TGTGCCTGGCAAACCGGGACAGTCTCCTACGAGCAGTACTTC. Translating it yields CAWQTGTVSYEQYF.

The chain recombines TRBV7-2 with TRBJ2-2, with 10 bases matching TRBD2. The CDR3 totals 17 residues. The V segment lost 3 bases and the J segment 1 base; nucleotides outside the gene matches: 5. Germline values: CDR1 SGHTA, CDR2 FQGNSA. The CDR3 spells CASSFASGSLNTGELFF. The CDR3 bases are TGTGCCAGCAGCTTCGCTAGCGGGAGCTTGAACACCGGGGAGCTGTTTTTT. Based on the CDR3 plus reference TRBV7-2 and TRBJ2-2, the full variable domain is GAGVSQSPSNKVTEKGKDVELRCDPISGHTALYWYRQSLGQGLEFLIYFQGNSAPDKSGLPSDRFSAERTGGSVSTLTIQRTQQEDSAVYLCASSFASGSLNTGELFFGEGSRLTVL.

This rearrangement joins TRBV29-1 to TRBJ2-7; 8 positions agree with TRBD2. Trimming took 4 bases from V and 4 from J; bases not matched to a gene: 6. The CDR3 length is 13 residues. Germline V gene sequence: CDR1 SQVTM, CDR2 ANQGSEA. CDR3 coding DNA: TGCAGCGTTGTGAGCGGGAGATTGTACGAGCAGTACTTC. Its protein is CSVVSGRLYEQYF.

The chain joins TRBV5-1 to TRBJ2-5, with 11 nucleotides matching TRBD2. The length of the CDR3 is 16 residues. Germline CDR1 and CDR2: SGHRS and YFSETQ. Unmatched junction bases numbered 15, after V lost 10 bases and J lost 4 bases. CDR3 loop: CASTPDLAGGRETQYF. The DNA of the CDR3 is TGCGCCTCCACTCCCGATTTAGCGGGAGGGCGAGAGACCCAGTACTTC.

This clone showed up just once. This chain uses TRBV6-1 with TRBJ2-3; perhaps TRBD2 as D (6 bases). Looked up from germline, CDR1 is MNHNS and CDR2 is SASEGT. The CDR3 spans 14 residues. With 8 bases removed from V and 1 base from J, the gap between germline ends came to 13 bases. The CDR3 reads CASLGTVGTDTQYF. The CDR3 DNA reads TGTGCCAGCCTCGGGACTGTAGGCACAGATACGCAGTATTTT.

V gene TRBV19 combines with J gene TRBJ2-5; D could derive from TRBD1 or TRBD2 (5 bases each). The CDR3 runs to 14 residues. In germline, CDR1 is LNHDA, CDR2 SQIVND (reference sequence). Trimming took 6 bases from V and 1 from J, leaving 12 bases between them. The DNA of the CDR3 is TGTGCCAGTAGGACTCGGGGCAGCCAAGAGACCCAGTACTTC. Translation gives CASRTRGSQETQYF.

The rearrangement links TRBV18 to TRBJ2-1, with D possibly being TRBD1 (5 bases). The germline V gene has CDR1 KGHSH and CDR2 LQKENI. Trimming cost V 5 bases and J 5 bases, with 10 bases left between them. The CDR3 covers 13 residues. The CDR3 region has the DNA TGTGCCAGCTCAAGGGGCGTGGACAATGAGCAGTTCTTC. It yields the protein CASSRGVDNEQFF.

The gene calls are TRBV6-1 and TRBJ2-1, with D possibly TRBD2 on 5 matching bases. The germline gives CDR1 MNHNS, CDR2 SASEGT. CDR3 length: 11 residues. The V and J ends lost 9 bases and 4 bases respectively, with 7 bases between them. CDR3 coding DNA: TGTGCCAGTGAGGGTTACAATGAGCAGTTCTTC. The encoded protein is CASEGYNEQFF.

The chain joins TRBV11-3 to TRBJ1-1; D call uncertain. The ends were cut back, 8 bases at V and 1 base at J, with 8 bases in the middle. The germline V gene has CDR1 SGHNT and CDR2 YENEEA. The CDR3 is 12 amino acids. CDR3 sequence (DNA): TGTGCCAGCGGACGTACGAACACTGAAGCTTTCTTT. The encoded protein is CASGRTNTEAFF.

The chain has TRBV5-1 and TRBJ1-1, with TRBD1 matching 7 bases. This CDR3 contains 16 residues. The V and J ends lost 2 bases and 3 bases, in that order; junction bases with no gene match: 10. Germline CDR1 is SGHRS and CDR2 is YFSETQ. The CDR3 DNA reads TGCGCCAGCAGCTTCCAGAAACAGGGGAATCACACTGAAGCTTTCTTT. This encodes CASSFQKQGNHTEAFF.

The chain carries TRBV21-1 and TRBJ2-5; TRBD1 was called by the table and not checked on the DNA. TRBV21-1 is a documented pseudogene. The CDR3 runs to 13 residues. The CDR3 loop is CASKRGQDETQYF. Written as DNA, the CDR3 is TGTGCGAGCAAGAGGGGGCAGGATGAGACCCAGTACTTC.

The chain joins TRBV9 to TRBJ2-3; 8 nucleotides agree with TRBD1. Germline V gene sequence: CDR1 SGDLS, CDR2 YYNGEE. The CDR3 sequence is 17 residues long. V was pared by 6 bases and J by 0 bases, with 12 bases of the junction left unmatched. CDR3 residues: CASTRFGTGVSTDTQYF. CDR3 coding DNA: TGTGCCAGCACCCGATTTGGGACAGGAGTTAGCACAGATACGCAGTATTTT.

The rearrangement links TRBV7-8 to TRBJ2-2; 15 bases are shared with TRBD2. The J segment lost 3 bases and the V segment lost 5 bases, leaving 4 bases of the junction unmatched. Germline V lookup: CDR1 SGHVS, CDR2 FQNEAQ. This CDR3 comprises 17 residues. As DNA, the CDR3 is TGTGCCAGCAGCCCGGGACTAGCGGGAGGAGACACCGGGGAGCTGTTTTTT. Protein sequence: CASSPGLAGGDTGELFF.

The DNA for the CDR3 is TGCGCCAGCAGCCGTCAAGTGGACACTGAAGCTTTCTTT. It is translated as CASSRQVDTEAFF. The genes are TRBV4-1 and TRBJ1-1; the D is unclear. Germline V gives CDR1 MGHRA, CDR2 YSYEKL. Trimming cost V 4 bases and J 3 bases, with 9 bases left between them. This CDR3 region has 13 residues.

V usage is TRBV7-7 and J usage is TRBJ2-1; TRBD2 might be the D (5 bases). Deletions cut 2 bases from V and 7 bases from J, with 9 bases between. This CDR3 is built from 13 residues. Germline V gene data show CDR1 as SSHAT and CDR2 as FNYEAQ (reference sequence). The CDR3 DNA reads TGTGCCAGCAGCTTACTGGGGAGTAATGAGCAGTTCTTC. Its translation: CASSLLGSNEQFF.

The rearrangement links TRBV7-2 to TRBJ2-7, with 13 nucleotides matching TRBD2. CDR1 is SGHTA, CDR2 FQGNSA, per germline. Unmatched junction bases numbered 5, after V lost 5 bases and J lost 1 base. This CDR3 spans 16 amino acids. CDR3 loop: CASSRTSGSFSYEQYF. For the CDR3, the DNA is TGTGCCAGCAGCCGGACTAGCGGGAGTTTTTCCTACGAGCAGTACTTC.

The chain combines TRBV6-5 with TRBJ2-6; D is perhaps TRBD1 (5 bases). Germline V gives CDR1 MNHEY, CDR2 SVGAGI. This CDR3 contains 15 residues. V was trimmed by 6 bases and J by 1 base, leaving 10 bases between them. The CDR3 bases are TGTGCCAGCAGCGTTTACAGGTCTGGGGCCAACGTCCTGACTTTC. Protein sequence: CASSVYRSGANVLTF.

The chain links TRBV20-1 to TRBJ2-1, with D uncertain. Trimming left V 5 bases short and J 7 bases short, with 6 bases between. This CDR3 spans 10 amino acids. Germline CDR1 reads DFQATT; CDR2 reads SNEGSKA (reference sequence). This CDR3 reads CSAYDNEQFF. CDR3 DNA: TGCAGTGCTTACGATAATGAGCAGTTCTTC.

This clone has a single count. V gene TRBV5-1 combines with J gene TRBJ2-1; 9 nucleotides match TRBD1. The V gene's germline CDR1 is SGHRS and CDR2 YFSETQ. The V gene end was trimmed by 4 bases and the J gene end by 4 bases; junction bases not matched to a gene: 6. The CDR3 extends over 15 amino acids. The CDR3 loop is CASSLGGTGYNEQFF. As DNA, the CDR3 is TGCGCCAGCAGCCTGGGGGGGACAGGGTACAATGAGCAGTTCTTC.

This chain connects TRBV13 to TRBJ1-1; 9 bases fit TRBD1. The V and J ends lost 5 bases and 4 bases, in that order; junction bases with no gene match: 8. CDR1 is PRHDT and CDR2 is FYEKMQ in the germline V gene (reference sequence). This CDR3 comprises 15 residues. The CDR3 DNA reads TGTGCCAGCAGCCCGCCCCGGGACAGGGTCACTGAAGCTTTCTTT. Its protein product is CASSPPRDRVTEAFF.

The table lists this clone with a few counts. The CDR3: CASSLGLSSYEQYF. The CDR3 bases are TGTGCCAGCAGCCTAGGACTGAGCTCCTACGAGCAGTACTTC. This chain links TRBV9 with TRBJ2-7; D perhaps matches TRBD2 (5 bases). V dropped 4 bases and J dropped 0 bases, with 11 bases sitting between them. The CDR3 is 14 residues long. Germline-derived CDR1 and CDR2 are SGDLS and YYNGEE.

This chain joins TRBV7-9 and TRBJ2-1; 8 nucleotides agree with TRBD2. CDR1 and CDR2 from the germline V gene are SEHNR and FQNEAQ (reference sequence). This CDR3 region has 16 residues. The V segment lost 2 bases and the J segment 2 bases; nucleotides outside the gene matches: 5. The CDR3 DNA reads TGTGCCAGCAGCTTAATAGTGACTAGCGCCTACAATGAGCAGTTCTTC. Translation: CASSLIVTSAYNEQFF.

The J gene is TRBJ1-1, the V gene TRBV5-4; no clear D gene. Germline lookup yields CDR1 SGHNT and CDR2 YYREEE (reference sequence). The CDR3 contains 15 residues. V lost 1 base to trimming and J lost 0 bases, with 10 bases between them. CDR3 protein: CASSLWTSMNTEAFF. CDR3 nucleotide sequence: TGTGCCAGCAGCTTGTGGACGAGCATGAACACTGAAGCTTTCTTT.